This T cell receptor (beta chain) was observed in a study of radiation and T cells in renal cell carcinoma. This clone was seen only a few times. Its specificity is not known. Stated treatment: 15 Gy SBRT to primary tumor, nephrectomy 4 weeks later. Nephrectomy followed 15 Gy stereotactic body radiation by 4 weeks. The repertoire was sequenced with immunoSEQ multiplex PCR; TCRdb's copy has only in-frame clones and lacks some. The data hold 10,000 to 15,000 clones, with about 33% observed a single time. Study-wide points: In nephrectomy-only tumors, top 100 clonotypes averaged 43%, versus roughly 50% irradiated. Tumor samples were small regions of approximately 0.92 g. In blood, top tumor clones expanded by 2 weeks, shrinking by 4.

Trimming took 8 bases from V and 5 from J; bases not matched to a gene: 6. The CDR3 runs to 13 residues. Germline V gene sequence: CDR1 SGHTA, CDR2 FQGNSA. The clonotype originates from a man aged 55 to 69 with renal cell carcinoma. V usage is TRBV7-2 and J usage is TRBJ1-1; 9 nucleotides match TRBD1. The sample in question was tumor tissue, obtained from a patient whose treatment included radiotherapy and nephrectomy. The CDR3, as DNA: TGTGCCAGCCGGTGGACAGGGGATACTGAAGCTTTCTTT. Its protein is CASRWTGDTEAFF.